This T cell receptor (beta chain) was documented in a study of shared T cell receptors in the human thymus. This clone was observed once. The data were produced by immunoSEQ multiplex PCR, yet TCRdb's version contains in-frame clones alone and is incomplete. Among roughly 550,000 clones listed, 75% to 85% were seen once. V shed 4 bases and J 2 bases; nucleotides not matched to a gene: 7. The CDR3 has 17 residues. Per germline, CDR1 MNHNS and CDR2 SASEGT. This sample was shared with a second study, whose subject was human thymus T cells. Per that study: Donors were healthy Finnish babies undergoing corrective operations for congenital heart defects. Thymus was obtained from resections taken during corrective heart surgery. Unrelated people showed highly overlapping thymic repertoires, related research reported.

The TCR sequence derives from a boy under three years old with a congenital heart defect. V gene TRBV6-1 combines with J gene TRBJ2-7; 14 nucleotides agree with TRBD2. Source material: thymocytes. The CDR3 DNA sequence: TGTGCCAGCAGTGTCCCGGGACTAGCGGGAGCGCCCTACGAGCAGTACTTC. Encoded protein: CASSVPGLAGAPYEQYF.